The rows below give T cell receptor beta chains drawn from one sample of a study of T-cell memory formation after mild COVID-19. Using its own MiXCR run on the 5' RACE reads, TCRdb lists one record per CDR3 protein. Of approximately 340,000 distinct CDR3 sequences in the sample, more than 15% are singletons; the top ten hold approximately 20%. The sample comprised PBMCs or a T cell subset sorted from them (not recorded which). All receptors derive from a man aged 18-30 years who had mild COVID-19 (a few samples of this study predate the infection). Cell type and time point are not known. Both conserved end residues are part of each CDR3. The D gene is left open where the match is weak. Rows may omit the clone size; those that give it use once, few, many or a size class.

J gene: TRBJ2-3; D gene: -; clone size: -; V gene: TRBV7-6; CDR3 DNA: TGTGCCAGCAGCGAGTCTCTAGGGAGGAATACGCAGTATTTT; CDR3 protein: CASSESLGRNTQYF
J gene: TRBJ1-5; D gene: -; clone size: once; V gene: TRBV6-6; CDR3 DNA: TGTGCCAGCAGTTACCCCCAGCATTTT; CDR3 protein: CASSYPQHF
J gene: TRBJ2-3; D gene: TRBD2; clone size: few; V gene: TRBV20-1; CDR3 DNA: TGCAGTGCTAGAGGGGGGGGAGATACGCAGTATTTT; CDR3 protein: CSARGGGDTQYF
J gene: TRBJ2-1; D gene: TRBD1; clone size: -; V gene: TRBV28; CDR3 DNA: TGTGCCAGCAGTTTCACAGGGGCCCCCTACAATGAGCAGTTCTTC; CDR3 protein: CASSFTGAPYNEQFF
J gene: TRBJ2-7; D gene: -; clone size: many; V gene: TRBV12-3/TRBV12-4; CDR3 DNA: TGTGCCAGCAGTCCCCCGGCAGGGAGGTACGAGCAGTACTTC; CDR3 protein: CASSPPAGRYEQYF
J gene: TRBJ2-3; D gene: TRBD1; clone size: few; V gene: TRBV7-2; CDR3 DNA: TGTGCCAGCAGCTTAGCGCAGGGGGCGCGGAGAGATACGCAGTATTTT; CDR3 protein: CASSLAQGARRDTQYF
J gene: TRBJ1-1; D gene: -; clone size: -; V gene: TRBV4-1; CDR3 DNA: TGCGCCAGCAGCCAAGCCAGGGGGAACACTGAAGCTTTCTTT; CDR3 protein: CASSQARGNTEAFF
J gene: TRBJ1-6; D gene: -; clone size: -; V gene: TRBV7-6; CDR3 DNA: TGTGCCAGCTCCCCCTTGGGGGGGCAAGCTAATTCACCCCTCCACTTT; CDR3 protein: CASSPLGGQANSPLHF
J gene: TRBJ2-7; D gene: -; clone size: -; V gene: TRBV11-2; CDR3 DNA: TGTGCCAGCAGCTCCCTCCGGCACAGCAGCCCCTACGAGCAGTACTTC; CDR3 protein: CASSSLRHSSPYEQYF
J gene: TRBJ2-2; D gene: TRBD1; clone size: -; V gene: TRBV2; CDR3 DNA: TGTGCCAGCAGTCAACAGGGGGCAGACACCGGGGAGCTGTTTTTT; CDR3 protein: CASSQQGADTGELFF
J gene: TRBJ2-7; D gene: TRBD1; clone size: once; V gene: TRBV5-1; CDR3 DNA: TGCGCCAGCAGCTTGGCCCTGACAGGGGGCTTATCCTACGAGCAGTACTTC; CDR3 protein: CASSLALTGGLSYEQYF
J gene: TRBJ2-6; D gene: -; clone size: -; V gene: TRBV19; CDR3 DNA: TGTGCCACAGCGCAGACACCAGGTGGGGCCAACGTCCTGACTTTC; CDR3 protein: CATAQTPGGANVLTF
J gene: TRBJ2-1; D gene: -; clone size: few; V gene: TRBV4-1; CDR3 DNA: TGCGCCAGCAGCCACCTACTTAGGGTGAGGGGGGGCGATGAGCAGTTCTTC; CDR3 protein: CASSHLLRVRGGDEQFF
J gene: TRBJ2-3; D gene: -; clone size: -; V gene: TRBV14; CDR3 DNA: TGTGCCAGCAGCCGATATAGAGCTAGCACAGATACGCAGTATTTT; CDR3 protein: CASSRYRASTDTQYF
J gene: TRBJ2-1; D gene: -; clone size: many; V gene: TRBV11-2; CDR3 DNA: TGTGCCACCTCGCCCGAGATCTTAGGGAATGAGCAGTTCTTC; CDR3 protein: CATSPEILGNEQFF
J gene: TRBJ2-3; D gene: -; clone size: -; V gene: TRBV5-1; CDR3 DNA: TGCGCCAGCAGCCACTTTGGGGGGCCCACAGATACGCAGTATTTT; CDR3 protein: CASSHFGGPTDTQYF
J gene: TRBJ2-3; D gene: TRBD1; clone size: few; V gene: TRBV7-9; CDR3 DNA: TGTGCCAGCAGCTCGGGACAGGGGGATACGCAGTATTTT; CDR3 protein: CASSSGQGDTQYF
J gene: TRBJ1-1; D gene: TRBD1; clone size: -; V gene: TRBV12-3/TRBV12-4; CDR3 DNA: TGTGCCAGCAGCTCGAAGGGGGCCGTGCTCGGGGGATTCGAAGCTTTCTTT; CDR3 protein: CASSSKGAVLGGFEAFF
J gene: TRBJ1-6; D gene: -; clone size: -; V gene: TRBV10-3; CDR3 DNA: TGTGCCATCACCCTCTCCTATAATTCACCCCTCCACTTT; CDR3 protein: CAITLSYNSPLHF
J gene: TRBJ1-3; D gene: -; clone size: -; V gene: TRBV4-2; CDR3 DNA: TGTGCCAGCAGCCAAGATCCGGGGGGATACTCTGGAAACACCATATATTTT; CDR3 protein: CASSQDPGGYSGNTIYF
J gene: TRBJ2-7; D gene: TRBD2; clone size: -; V gene: TRBV4-3; CDR3 DNA: TGCGCCAGCAGCCAATTGCGGGAGGTGTCCGAGCAGTACTTC; CDR3 protein: CASSQLREVSEQYF
J gene: TRBJ1-5; D gene: TRBD1; clone size: -; V gene: TRBV12-3/TRBV12-4; CDR3 DNA: TGTGCCAGCACCAAGTGGGACAGGGGCATCGATAGTCAGCCCCAGCATTTT; CDR3 protein: CASTKWDRGIDSQPQHF
J gene: TRBJ2-1; D gene: -; clone size: -; V gene: TRBV10-1; CDR3 DNA: TGCGCCAGCTTTCCCAGGGCTCATGAGCAGTTCTTC; CDR3 protein: CASFPRAHEQFF
J gene: TRBJ2-6; D gene: -; clone size: -; V gene: TRBV6-1; CDR3 DNA: TGTGCCAGCAATCAGGGGTACGGGGCCAACGTCCTGACTTTC; CDR3 protein: CASNQGYGANVLTF
J gene: TRBJ2-5; D gene: TRBD1; clone size: few; V gene: TRBV5-4; CDR3 DNA: TGTGCCAGCAATTCCGGGACAGGACTCCAAGAGACCCAGTACTTC; CDR3 protein: CASNSGTGLQETQYF
J gene: TRBJ2-3; D gene: TRBD2; clone size: few; V gene: TRBV6-2/TRBV6-3; CDR3 DNA: TGTGCCAGCAAGGATCGGGGGGGCACAGATACGCAGTATTTT; CDR3 protein: CASKDRGGTDTQYF
J gene: TRBJ2-1; D gene: -; clone size: few; V gene: TRBV19; CDR3 DNA: TGTGCCAGTAGTATGGGTTCATGGGACTACAATGAGCAGTTCTTC; CDR3 protein: CASSMGSWDYNEQFF
J gene: TRBJ2-2; D gene: TRBD1; clone size: -; V gene: TRBV5-8; CDR3 DNA: TGTGCCAGCAGCTTCGGGACAGGGGCGCGCACCGGGGAGCTGTTTTTT; CDR3 protein: CASSFGTGARTGELFF
J gene: TRBJ2-1; D gene: TRBD2; clone size: -; V gene: TRBV6-2/TRBV6-3; CDR3 DNA: TGTGCCAGCAGTGGGAGCGGGGGCCGCTCCTACAATGAGCAGTTCTTC; CDR3 protein: CASSGSGGRSYNEQFF
J gene: TRBJ2-7; D gene: -; clone size: few; V gene: TRBV12-3/TRBV12-4; CDR3 DNA: TGTGCCAGCAGTCCGGACCACCCCTACGAGCAGTACTTC; CDR3 protein: CASSPDHPYEQYF
J gene: TRBJ1-2; D gene: -; clone size: few; V gene: TRBV24-1; CDR3 DNA: TGTGCCACCAGTGATACCACATCGGGGGCGGATGGCTACACCTTC; CDR3 protein: CATSDTTSGADGYTF
J gene: TRBJ2-2; D gene: -; clone size: -; V gene: TRBV27; CDR3 DNA: TGTGCCAGCAGTTCGGACAGATACACCGGGGAGCTGTTTTTT; CDR3 protein: CASSSDRYTGELFF
J gene: TRBJ2-3; D gene: TRBD2; clone size: many; V gene: TRBV20-1; CDR3 DNA: TGCAGTGCTCCGGGGGGGTTGGGGACAGATACGCAGTATTTT; CDR3 protein: CSAPGGLGTDTQYF
J gene: TRBJ2-2; D gene: -; clone size: few; V gene: TRBV2; CDR3 DNA: TGTGCCAGCAGTGAACCCCTAGTCGCCACCGGGGAGCTGTTTTTT; CDR3 protein: CASSEPLVATGELFF
J gene: TRBJ2-5; D gene: TRBD1; clone size: few; V gene: TRBV7-8; CDR3 DNA: TGTGCCAGCAGCCCCGACAGGGTTGGTGCGGGGACCCAGTACTTC; CDR3 protein: CASSPDRVGAGTQYF
J gene: TRBJ1-1; D gene: -; clone size: few; V gene: TRBV5-1; CDR3 DNA: TGCGCCAGCAGCTTGGTAACAGGGTGTACGAACACTGAAGCTTTCTTT; CDR3 protein: CASSLVTGCTNTEAFF
J gene: TRBJ1-1; D gene: -; clone size: few; V gene: TRBV4-3; CDR3 DNA: TGCGCCAGCAGCCAAGATGCGGGGGCTTACACTGAAGCTTTCTTT; CDR3 protein: CASSQDAGAYTEAFF
J gene: TRBJ2-5; D gene: -; clone size: -; V gene: TRBV10-3; CDR3 DNA: TGTGCCACCGGCCCCGCCAGGGACCAAGAGACCCAGTACTTC; CDR3 protein: CATGPARDQETQYF
J gene: TRBJ2-2; D gene: TRBD1; clone size: many; V gene: TRBV5-1; CDR3 DNA: TGCGCCAGCAGCTTCGGGGACAGGGTTTCCGGGGAGCTGTTTTTT; CDR3 protein: CASSFGDRVSGELFF
J gene: TRBJ1-4; D gene: -; clone size: -; V gene: TRBV27; CDR3 DNA: TGTGCCAGCAGTGCGGACAGAAGTAATGAAAAACTGTTTTTT; CDR3 protein: CASSADRSNEKLFF
J gene: TRBJ1-1; D gene: -; clone size: few; V gene: TRBV5-1; CDR3 DNA: TGCGCCAGCAGCCTAGGGCCTACAGGAGAAGGTGAAGCTTTCTTT; CDR3 protein: CASSLGPTGEGEAFF
J gene: TRBJ1-5; D gene: -; clone size: many; V gene: TRBV5-6; CDR3 DNA: TGTGCCAGCAGCTTGGGCGGGTATAATAGCAATCAGCCCCAGCATTTT; CDR3 protein: CASSLGGYNSNQPQHF
J gene: TRBJ1-1; D gene: -; clone size: few; V gene: TRBV4-2; CDR3 DNA: TGTGCCAGCAGCCAAGATCAGGGACTTGGAGCTTTCTTT; CDR3 protein: CASSQDQGLGAFF
J gene: TRBJ2-1; D gene: -; clone size: many; V gene: TRBV9; CDR3 DNA: TGTGCCAGCAGCGTAGCTAGCGACTCCTACAATGAGCAGTTCTTC; CDR3 protein: CASSVASDSYNEQFF
J gene: TRBJ2-2; D gene: -; clone size: few; V gene: TRBV6-1; CDR3 DNA: TGTGCCAGCACTAGGAGTGGAGAGTACGCCGGGGAGCTGTTTTTT; CDR3 protein: CASTRSGEYAGELFF
J gene: TRBJ2-7; D gene: TRBD1; clone size: few; V gene: TRBV4-3; CDR3 DNA: TGCGCCAGCAGCCAAGATGGGACAGGGGTCTACGAGCAGTACTTC; CDR3 protein: CASSQDGTGVYEQYF
J gene: TRBJ2-5; D gene: -; clone size: few; V gene: TRBV5-1; CDR3 DNA: TGCGCCAGCAGCTTGGCCCTAACGTTAGCGGAACCATTTCAAGAGACCCAGTACTTC; CDR3 protein: CASSLALTLAEPFQETQYF
J gene: TRBJ2-7; D gene: -; clone size: few; V gene: TRBV20-1; CDR3 DNA: TGCAGTGCTAAGGAGGGGGGCTACGAGCAGTACTTC; CDR3 protein: CSAKEGGYEQYF
J gene: TRBJ1-2; D gene: TRBD1; clone size: few; V gene: TRBV5-4; CDR3 DNA: TGTGCCAGCAGCCCGGACCAAGGGGGCGCGGGTGGCTACACCTTC; CDR3 protein: CASSPDQGGAGGYTF
J gene: TRBJ2-7; D gene: -; clone size: few; V gene: TRBV30; CDR3 DNA: TGTGCCTGGGAGGGTCGAGCGGGCCCATCCTCCTACGAGCAGTACTTC; CDR3 protein: CAWEGRAGPSSYEQYF
J gene: TRBJ2-1; D gene: TRBD1; clone size: -; V gene: TRBV12-3/TRBV12-4; CDR3 DNA: TGTGCCGGCAGTTCAAACAGGGGGCTTGAGGGTGAGCAGTTCTTC; CDR3 protein: CAGSSNRGLEGEQFF
J gene: TRBJ2-5; D gene: -; clone size: many; V gene: TRBV20-1; CDR3 DNA: TGCAGTGCTAGAGTCGAGGGGTCCTGGGGAGAGACCCAGTACTTC; CDR3 protein: CSARVEGSWGETQYF
J gene: TRBJ2-5; D gene: -; clone size: -; V gene: TRBV5-1; CDR3 DNA: TGCGCCAGCAGCCCAGGAGGGGTCGGCCCCCAAGAGACCCAGTACTTC; CDR3 protein: CASSPGGVGPQETQYF
J gene: TRBJ2-1; D gene: -; clone size: -; V gene: TRBV6-6; CDR3 DNA: TGTGCCAGCAGGCGAATTGGGACTTCCCTCAGCTCCTACAATGAGCAGTTCTTC; CDR3 protein: CASRRIGTSLSSYNEQFF
J gene: TRBJ1-6; D gene: TRBD1; clone size: -; V gene: TRBV4-2; CDR3 DNA: TGTGCCAGCAGCCAGCTGAACGGGACAGGGGGAAGGTCCCTCCACTTT; CDR3 protein: CASSQLNGTGGRSLHF
J gene: TRBJ1-2; D gene: -; clone size: -; V gene: TRBV28; CDR3 DNA: TGTGCCAGCAGTTTAGGGACTGGGGGGAACTATGGCTACACCTTC; CDR3 protein: CASSLGTGGNYGYTF
J gene: TRBJ2-5; D gene: -; clone size: many; V gene: TRBV9; CDR3 DNA: TGTGCCAGCAGCGTAGGACGGAGACAAGAGACCCAGTACTTC; CDR3 protein: CASSVGRRQETQYF
J gene: TRBJ2-5; D gene: TRBD2; clone size: -; V gene: TRBV20-1; CDR3 DNA: TGCAGTGCTAGAGGTTGGGTACTAGCGGGGGTCCAAGAGACCCAGTACTTC; CDR3 protein: CSARGWVLAGVQETQYF
J gene: TRBJ2-7; D gene: -; clone size: -; V gene: TRBV29-1; CDR3 DNA: TGCAGCGTTGTAGACGGAGCCTACGAGCAGTACTTC; CDR3 protein: CSVVDGAYEQYF